This T cell receptor (beta chain) appears in the sequencing data of a study of T-cell memory formation after mild COVID-19 (dated by TCRdb to 2020 to 2023). Regarding the study in general: TCR sequence clusters from the two donors were found to be largely donor specific. The cohort comprised two young, previously healthy adult volunteers, one female and one male. In a couple of donors, T-cell clones that expanded and contracted after mild COVID-19 were tracked by sequencing TCRalpha and TCRbeta repertoires over time.

Ficoll-Paque density gradient centrifugation was used to isolate PBMCs. This clonotype was picked up a small number of times. Its recognized antigen is unknown. Base-call qualities are not available, and no considerably larger clone is one nucleotide away. Broad study findings and their caveats: Balanced CD4/CD8 phenotypes were observed for clones contracting from day 15 to 85, whereas a bias towards CD4+ was observed for a second wave of clones expanding from day 15 to 37. SARS-CoV-2 specificity was not confirmed for the second-wave clones peaking on day 37. Some responding clones were found in pre-infection memory, which suggests that pre-existing cross-reactive memory T cells took part in the SARS-CoV-2 response. Contracting CD4+ clones were located mainly in the CM and EM memory subsets, whereas CD8+ clones were found to be enriched in EMRA. The study covered only two mild cases, and larger cohorts including severe cases with pre-infection samples were considered necessary.

The CDR1 and CDR2 encoded by the germline V gene (reference sequence) are LGHDT and YNNKEL. The CDR3 starts with the cysteine, ends with the phenylalanine, and has 15 residues. Solely the CDR3 DNA is kept, with 45 bases framed from the first base. The V and J ends are trimmed by 2 bases and 5 bases, leaving 15 bases between them. These reads were obtained on an Illumina NovaSeq 6000. cDNA libraries for TCRalpha and TCRbeta were prepared by 5'RACE using constant-segment primers, with sample barcodes and unique molecular identifiers added. RNA was extracted from every sample with Trizol reagent. Libraries were amplified in two PCR steps, with a second sample barcode and Illumina TruSeq adapters added in the second step. Sequencing of the libraries was done on an Illumina NovaSeq, producing 2 x 150 bp paired-end reads. Concerning the study's data processing: The reads were demultiplexed and collapsed into UMI-guided consensus sequences using migec v1.2.7. Using mixcr v2.1.11, UMI consensuses were aligned to TRA and TRB V and J templates and then assembled into clonotypes. Clonotypes were classified as expanded or contracted when called significant by both edgeR and NoisET, with noise models trained on biological replicates. edgeR calls used a false discovery rate-adjusted p below 0.01 and a log2 fold-change threshold of 1. As an exploratory analysis of dynamics, PCA with hierarchical clustering was applied to max-normalized trajectories of the 1000 most abundant clonotypes. Each responding clone was given a CD4 or CD8 phenotype based on the CD4+ and CD8+ repertoires, which had been sequenced separately. TCRdb reprocessed the public reads (quality trimming at Q25 with fastp, clone calling with MiXCR) and kept in-frame beta chains. Here each entry gathers all rows of one CDR3 protein and keeps the most common genes and DNA. The V and J calls here are based on TCRdb, not the publication. This sample comprises around 200,000 distinct CDR3 sequences, over 9.5% of them detected only once. The ten largest clonotypes hold under 3.5% of the sample.

The sequencing input was PBMCs or a T cell subset sorted from them (not recorded which). The sequence was obtained from a man aged 18-30 years who had mild COVID-19 (a few samples of this study predate the infection). The sample titles of this study are shuffled in the database, so cell type and time point are left out; the donor was told from shared clones. The sequence joins TRBV3-1 to TRBJ2-5; the D element might be TRBD1 or TRBD2, as each aligns at 6 bases. The nucleotide sequence is TGTGCCAGCAGCCAAAGGGGGACCAGCGGGGAGACCCAGTACTTC. It translates to CASSQRGTSGETQYF.